This T cell receptor beta chain was sequenced in a study of blood T cell repertoires in COVID-19. At the level of the study: The United States, Italy and Spain were the sources of the acute and convalescent COVID-19 samples.

The CDR3 covers 16 residues. V lost 2 bases and J lost 2; bases outside the gene matches: 7. CDR1 is MDHEN, CDR2 SYDVKM, per germline. Assay: immunoSEQ multiplex PCR; the TCRdb copy retains only in-frame clones and omits some. This sample has about 180,000 clones, with roughly nine tenths found just once. V is TRBV28 and J is TRBJ2-7, with 9 bases aligning to TRBD1. Input material: peripheral blood. This clonotype was obtained from a woman aged 30 to 39 with active or convalescent COVID-19. The CDR3 DNA reads as TGTGCCAGCAGTTTACGCACTTGGACAGGGGCCTACGAGCAGTACTTC. This gives the protein CASSLRTWTGAYEQYF.